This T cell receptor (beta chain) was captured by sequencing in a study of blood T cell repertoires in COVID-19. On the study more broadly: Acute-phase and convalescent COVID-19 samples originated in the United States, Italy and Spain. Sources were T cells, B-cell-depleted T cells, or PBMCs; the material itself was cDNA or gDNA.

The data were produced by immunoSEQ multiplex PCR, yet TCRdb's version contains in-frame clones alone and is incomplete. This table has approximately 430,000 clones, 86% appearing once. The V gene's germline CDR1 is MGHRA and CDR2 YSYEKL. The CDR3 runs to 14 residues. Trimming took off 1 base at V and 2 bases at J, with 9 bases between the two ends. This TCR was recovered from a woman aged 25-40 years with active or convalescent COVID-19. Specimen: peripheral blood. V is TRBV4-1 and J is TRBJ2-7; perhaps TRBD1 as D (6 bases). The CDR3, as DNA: TGCGCCAGCAGCCAAGGTGGGGGCCCCTACGAGCAGTACTTC. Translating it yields CASSQGGGPYEQYF.